These 26 T cell receptor beta chains were sequenced from one sample in a study of molecular identifiers for immune sequencing clone quantification. TCRdb called the PCR reads again in MiXCR, with one record for every CDR3 protein. The table has around 470,000 distinct CDR3 sequences, roughly 25% seen once. Sequenced sample: naive CD8+ T cells from blood, with Jurkat cell RNA spiked in. The subset here: FACS-sorted CD8+CD4-CCR7+CD45RA+ naive T cells. These receptors all come from a human donor in good health. Some libraries in this study had Jurkat cell RNA spiked in.

Note on this clonotype: One end of the junction does not line up with germline, which may come from a read error. The chain joins TRBV20-1 to TRBJ2-7, with no clear D. CDR1 and CDR2 (germline): DFQATT, SNEGSKA (reference sequence). This CDR3 contains 11 residues. Here the CDR3 reads CSARDYYGQYF. As DNA, the CDR3 is TGCAGTGCTAGAGACTACTACGGGCAGTACTTC.

The chain joins TRBV12-3 or TRBV12-4 to TRBJ2-7; 12 bases fit TRBD2. Trimming removed 6 bases from V and 2 bases from J; junction bases left unmatched: 2. The CDR3 contains 14 residues. For the CDR3, the DNA is TGTGCCAGCAGCGGGACTAGCGGGCCCTACGAGCAGTACTTC. Translated: CASSGTSGPYEQYF.

This clonotype showed up many times. The chain couples TRBV7-2 to TRBJ2-5; D is ambiguous. Germline CDR1 SGHTA, CDR2 FQGNSA. The germline V and J ends were trimmed by 5 bases and 7 bases, with 14 bases remaining between them. This CDR3 is 13 amino acids long. The CDR3 coding sequence is TGTGCCAGCAGCATAGATTTTGGAGTGACCCAGTACTTC. Amino acids: CASSIDFGVTQYF. Drawing the rest from reference TRBV7-2 and TRBJ2-5, the complete variable domain is GAGVSQSPSNKVTEKGKDVELRCDPISGHTALYWYRQSLGQGLEFLIYFQGNSAPDKSGLPSDRFSAERTGGSVSTLTIQRTQQEDSAVYLCASSIDFGVTQYFGPGTRLLVL.

As for this clonotype: An end of the junction differs from the germline gene, which may be a read error. V usage is TRBV7-9 and J usage is TRBJ1-4; 9 positions match TRBD1. Germline V CDR1 and CDR2: SEHNR, FQNEAQ (reference sequence). The CDR3 spans 15 residues. This CDR3 reads CASSASGTGNEKPFF. The DNA of the CDR3 is TGTGCCAGCAGCGCCTCCGGGACAGGGAATGAAAAACCGTTTTTT.

The chain links TRBV5-1 to TRBJ2-3; TRBD1 aligns across 7 bases. Losses at the gene ends were 0 bases for V and 0 bases for J; bases not matched to a gene: 7. Germline CDR1 is SGHRS and CDR2 is YFSETQ. CDR3 size: 17 residues. The CDR3 here is CASSLGRQGYSTDTQYF. CDR3 nucleotide sequence: TGCGCCAGCAGCTTGGGTCGACAGGGATATAGCACAGATACGCAGTATTTT.

This clonotype was detected many times. The chain joins TRBV6-2 or TRBV6-3 to TRBJ1-5; 9 positions match TRBD1. In germline, CDR1 is MNHEY, CDR2 SVGEGT. V gave up 0 bases and J gave up 5 bases; unmatched junction bases: 8. The CDR3 is made up of 17 amino acids. The DNA for the CDR3 is TGTGCCAGCAGTTACTCGACGGACAGGGGATCCCATCAGCCCCAGCATTTT. Translating gives CASSYSTDRGSHQPQHF.

J is TRBJ1-5 and V is TRBV12-3 or TRBV12-4; unclear D gene. V lost 6 bases, J lost 0 bases, and 12 bases lay in between. This CDR3 spans 15 amino acids. CDR3: CASSPMGNSNQPQHF. The CDR3 region has the DNA TGTGCCAGCAGCCCGATGGGGAATAGCAATCAGCCCCAGCATTTT.

This clonotype was recorded many times. The J gene is TRBJ2-1, the V gene TRBV30, with D maybe TRBD2 (6 bases). V lost 2 bases to trimming and J lost 7 bases, with 9 bases between them. Germline V gene sequence: CDR1 GTSNPN, CDR2 SVGIG (reference sequence). This CDR3 has 12 amino acids. The CDR3, as DNA: TGTGCCTGGAGTAATAGCGGTAATGAGCAGTTCTTC. Its protein product is CAWSNSGNEQFF.

This clonotype was picked up a small number of times. V gene TRBV11-2 combines with J gene TRBJ2-7, with TRBD1 matching over 7 bases. The CDR3 spans 16 residues. With V trimmed by 5 bases and J by 4 bases, 14 bases remained unmatched. CDR1 is SGHAT, CDR2 FQNNGV, per germline. CDR3 bases: TGTGCCAGCAGCCAAATGCCGGGACAGAGGGTATACGAGCAGTACTTC. As protein: CASSQMPGQRVYEQYF.

CDR3 loop: CASSQDSGRTTYNEQFF. CDR3 in DNA: TGCGCCAGCAGCCAAGATTCAGGGCGGACTACCTACAATGAGCAGTTCTTC. This chain uses TRBV4-3 with TRBJ2-1; perhaps TRBD2 as D (6 bases). The V end lost 0 bases, the J end lost 2 bases, and 14 bases lay between the germline ends. CDR1 is LGHNA and CDR2 is YSLEER in the germline V gene. The CDR3 sequence is 17 residues long.

A single count supports this clonotype. A much larger clone is a single base away; this may be a read error. V usage is TRBV24-1 and J usage is TRBJ2-1; 8 nucleotides match TRBD2. The trim removed 12 bases at V and 6 bases at J, leaving 6 bases unmatched. From germline, CDR1 is KGHDR and CDR2 SFDVKD. The CDR3 runs 12 residues. The CDR3 here is CAVGGGSNEQFF. The CDR3 DNA sequence: TGTGCCGTGGGCGGGGGGAGCAATGAGCAGTTCTTC.

The rearrangement uses TRBV27 and TRBJ2-5; D may be TRBD2 (7 bases). The germline gives CDR1 MNHEY, CDR2 SMNVEV (reference sequence). This CDR3 is 16 amino acids long. V was clipped by 5 bases and J by 5 bases, with 21 bases between them. DNA of the CDR3: TGTGCCAGCAGTCCTTTCGGTGGGGGGGCCTGGGAGACCCAGTACTTC. Amino acid sequence: CASSPFGGGAWETQYF.

The chain has TRBV4-3 and TRBJ2-2, with no clear D. V lost 4 bases, J lost 4 bases, and 7 bases lay in between. CDR3 size: 13 residues. The germline CDR1 and CDR2 sequences are LGHNA and YSLEER. DNA for the CDR3: TGCGCCAGCAGCCCCGAGTTCACCGGGGAGCTGTTTTTT. It codes for CASSPEFTGELFF.

This clonotype was found many times. The chain is built from TRBV20-1 and TRBJ2-7, with D perhaps being TRBD1 or TRBD2 (5 bases each). The V gene lost 5 bases and the J gene lost 0 bases, with 14 bases spanning the gap. The CDR3 consists of 14 residues. Germline V gives CDR1 DFQATT, CDR2 SNEGSKA (reference sequence). The CDR3 loop reads CSAEGTSTSYEQYF. CDR3 bases: TGCAGTGCTGAGGGGACCTCTACCTCCTACGAGCAGTACTTC.

This clonotype was observed at least ten times. The chain is built from TRBV7-9 and TRBJ1-1; D is undetermined. V shed 2 bases and J shed 0 bases, with 16 bases lying between them. The CDR3 length is 17 residues. Germline CDR1 and CDR2: SEHNR and FQNEAQ (reference sequence). The CDR3 is CASSLYRPGIMNTEAFF. The CDR3, as DNA: TGTGCCAGCAGCTTATATAGGCCTGGAATCATGAACACTGAAGCTTTCTTT.

This clonotype was detected only a few times. The V gene is TRBV7-3, the J gene TRBJ2-3; possibly TRBD1 for D (5 bases). Germline lookup yields CDR1 SGHTA and CDR2 FQGTGA. The ends were cut back, 5 bases at V and 1 base at J, with 16 bases in the middle. CDR3 length: 16 residues. This chain's CDR3 is CASSQGFGAGTDTQYF. In DNA, the CDR3 is TGTGCCAGCAGCCAAGGTTTTGGGGCTGGCACAGATACGCAGTATTTT.

This clonotype was seen repeatedly, ten times or more. The chain recombines TRBV7-9 with TRBJ1-5; D not resolved. V lost 0 bases and J lost 9, with 12 bases in between. The CDR3 totals 14 residues. In germline, CDR1 is SEHNR, CDR2 FQNEAQ (reference sequence). The CDR3 DNA reads TGTGCCAGCAGCTTAGCCATCCCTGGTGGGCCCCAGCATTTT. This sequence encodes CASSLAIPGGPQHF.

This clonotype was detected a few times. The rearrangement uses TRBV20-1 and TRBJ1-1, with D tentatively TRBD1 (6 bases). The CDR3 runs 15 residues. V lost 0 bases, J lost 3 bases, and 14 bases lay in between. Germline V gene data show CDR1 as DFQATT and CDR2 as SNEGSKA (reference sequence). CDR3 nucleotide sequence: TGCAGTGCTAGAGATCGCGCAGGGGAGGACACTGAAGCTTTCTTT. It codes for CSARDRAGEDTEAFF.

This clonotype has only a few counts. The V call is TRBV6-2 or TRBV6-3, the J call TRBJ2-1; tentatively, D is TRBD2 (6 bases). The CDR3 is 14 residues long. Between the trimmed V and J ends, which lost 0 bases and 6 bases, there was a span of 9 bases. Germline V gene data show CDR1 as MNHEY and CDR2 as SVGEGT. CDR3 in DNA: TGTGCCAGCAGTTACTCTTGGCGGGGCAATGAGCAGTTCTTC. Protein product: CASSYSWRGNEQFF.

This chain connects TRBV3-1 to TRBJ2-4; weak D call: TRBD1 (5 bases). V was trimmed by 0 bases and J by 5 bases, leaving 14 bases between them. Germline V gene lookup returns CDR1 LGHDT and CDR2 YNNKEL (reference sequence). The CDR3 is made up of 16 amino acids. This chain's CDR3 is CASSQDWAGFENIQYF. The DNA of the CDR3 is TGTGCCAGCAGCCAAGATTGGGCAGGGTTTGAAAACATTCAGTACTTC. The full variable domain, with the rest looked up from reference TRBV3-1 and TRBJ2-4, is DTAVSQTPKYLVTQMGNDKSIKCEQNLGHDTMYWYKQDSKKFLKIMFSYNNKELIINETVPNRFSPKSPDKAHLNLHINSLELGDSAVYFCASSQDWAGFENIQYFGAGTRLSVL.

The V call is TRBV28, the J call TRBJ2-1; D may be TRBD1 or TRBD2 (5 bases each). The CDR3 sequence is 14 residues long. V lost 6 bases, J lost 6 bases, and 15 bases lay in between. The germline CDR1 and CDR2 sequences are MDHEN and SYDVKM. CDR3 loop: CASRGGGGSNEQFF. The CDR3, as DNA: TGTGCCAGCAGAGGTGGGGGTGGAAGCAATGAGCAGTTCTTC.

This clonotype occurred many times. This chain connects TRBV28 to TRBJ2-7; 9 bases agree with TRBD1. CDR1 is MDHEN, CDR2 SYDVKM, per germline. J gave up 6 bases and V 5 bases, and 8 bases lay outside the gene matches. The CDR3 is made up of 14 amino acids. CDR3 DNA sequence: TGTGCCAGCAGTCCCCGGGACAGGGATGCCGAGCAGTACTTC. Translating it yields CASSPRDRDAEQYF.

On this clonotype: The junction departs from the called germline gene at one end, perhaps through a read error. This sequence joins TRBV3-1 and TRBJ2-1; 8 bases fit TRBD2. Looked up from germline, CDR1 is LGHDT and CDR2 is YNNKEL (reference sequence). The CDR3 runs 17 residues. CDR3 in amino acids: CASNQDVGSGIGNEQFF. The CDR3 DNA follows: TGTGCCAGCAACCAAGACGTGGGTAGCGGGATTGGAAATGAGCAGTTCTTC.

The chain uses TRBV4-3 and TRBJ2-1; D gene uncertain. The CDR3 covers 14 residues. Per the germline V gene, CDR1 is LGHNA and CDR2 is YSLEER. V lost 0 bases and J 11 bases, leaving 14 bases between the germline ends. The CDR3: CASSQDITARKQFF. CDR3 DNA: TGCGCCAGCAGCCAAGATATTACGGCTCGCAAGCAGTTCTTC.

This clonotype appeared many times. This chain links TRBV5-1 with TRBJ2-7; 8 bases are a match to TRBD1. The junction had 10 bases not matched to a gene; V was cut back by 3 bases and J by 5 bases. The length of the CDR3 is 15 residues. Germline assignment: CDR1 SGHRS and CDR2 YFSETQ. This CDR3 reads CASSWETGEWDEQYF. For the CDR3, the DNA is TGCGCCAGCAGCTGGGAGACAGGGGAGTGGGACGAGCAGTACTTC. The full variable domain, in which reference TRBV5-1 and TRBJ2-7 provide the parts outside the CDR3, is KAGVTQTPRYLIKTRGQQVTLSCSPISGHRSVSWYQQTPGQGLQFLFEYFSETQRNKGNFPGRFSGRQFSNSRSEMNVSTLELGDSALYLCASSWETGEWDEQYFGPGTRLTVT.

The V call is TRBV27, the J call TRBJ2-7; 9 positions agree with TRBD1. Germline V gives CDR1 MNHEY, CDR2 SMNVEV (reference sequence). The CDR3 covers 17 residues. Unmatched junction bases numbered 10, after V lost 2 bases and J lost 2 bases. The CDR3 region has the DNA TGTGCCAGCAGTTTACTCCCCGTGGGACAGGGACCCTACGAGCAGTACTTC. This encodes CASSLLPVGQGPYEQYF.